This is a list of T cell receptor beta chains from one sample in a study of T cell repertoires in cytomegalovirus infection. MiXCR was run by TCRdb on the reads, yielding one entry per CDR3 protein. Here the sample spans under 850,000 distinct CDR3 sequences, roughly 33% being singletons. What these receptors recognize is not known. The source material was cultured PBMCs, sampled from culture after CMV antigen stimulation. The receptor set was obtained from a human donor in good health (CMV status not recorded). Some clones in this sample may be carry-over from other donors' samples. Each CDR3 is given with its conserved first and last residue. The size of a clone is reported for some rows only, either as once, few or many, or as a class for expanded clones.

>TRBV7-9|many
CASSLEVGRGKNTEAFF
>TRBV27|-
CASRMASSYNSPLHF
>TRBV5-4|-
CASSLRHAGNTIYF
>TRBV30|once
CAWKVHGGNTIYF
>TRBV7-2|-
CASSLHPRADTQYF
>TRBV28|-
CASSFEGGSAFF
>TRBV4-3|-
CASSHEKGDTQYF
>TRBV28|-
CASSSGVAGGPGSYNEQFF
>TRBV27|few
CASSLSGQGNQPQHF
>TRBV12-3/TRBV12-4|-
CASSLAGSGWGNEKLFF
>TRBV29-1|once
CSGGGIVYGYTF
>TRBV19|-
CASSIMGGSNQPQHF
>TRBV18|-
CASSPTAGGRETQYF
>TRBV5-4|-
CASTHPEGQRFAWPQHF
>TRBV4-3|few
CASSQDQGRFGETQYF
>TRBV7-2|many
CASSLRPPMEAFF
>TRBV20-1|few
CSAIDRDGYYNEQFF
>TRBV12-3/TRBV12-4|few
CASSLLGLSGANVLTF
>TRBV19|-
CASKITVVDTEAFF
>TRBV7-2|many
CASSPDSQNEKLFF
>TRBV15|once
CATSEEGGGETQYF
>TRBV10-3|-
CAISSRGPEPQHF
>TRBV5-6|-
CASSSAPLTDTQYF
>TRBV11-2|few
CASSLLWAEQFF
>TRBV7-8|many
CASSPGHISSPLHF
>TRBV20-1|-
CSATREGRYEQYF
>TRBV6-4|-
CASSAGADKWWSGELFF
>TRBV6-1|few
CASSEASQGNIQYF
>TRBV11-2|-
CASSPRPSGGHETQYF
>TRBV5-1|-
CASSLEGGWTDTQYF
>TRBV7-9|once
CASSRPDRSNYGYTF
>TRBV7-2|many
CASSFSRGTEAFF
>TRBV20-1|-
CSASIPSRGDYEQYF
>TRBV11-2|-
CASSIPSGYEQYF
>TRBV7-2|few
CASSLERGETQYF
>TRBV2|once
CASGGTGDTQYF
>TRBV12-3/TRBV12-4|-
CASKAASGRVGSYEQYF
>TRBV9|-
CASSAGRAGLYEQYF
>TRBV12-3/TRBV12-4|few
CASSSTGSDTQYF
>TRBV6-1|few
CASSGDSLSRGTDTQYF